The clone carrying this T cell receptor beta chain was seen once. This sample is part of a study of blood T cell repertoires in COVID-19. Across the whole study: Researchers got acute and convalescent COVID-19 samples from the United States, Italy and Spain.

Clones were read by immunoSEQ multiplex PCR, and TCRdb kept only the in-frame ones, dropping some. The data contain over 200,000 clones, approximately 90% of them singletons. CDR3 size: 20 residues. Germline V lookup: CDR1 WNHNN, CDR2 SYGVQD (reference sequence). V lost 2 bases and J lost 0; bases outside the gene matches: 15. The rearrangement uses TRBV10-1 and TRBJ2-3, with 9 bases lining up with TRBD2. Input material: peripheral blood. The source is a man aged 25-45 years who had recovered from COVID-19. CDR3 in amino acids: CASSETLGSGGFSSTDTQYF. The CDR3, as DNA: TGCGCCAGCAGTGAGACCTTGGGGAGCGGGGGGTTTTCTAGCACAGATACGCAGTATTTT.